These 16 T cell receptor beta chains share one sample of origin, sequenced in a study of cytotoxic CD8 clonotypes in ibrutinib-treated CLL (dated by TCRdb to the early 2020s). Reading the label with the study, this specimen's time point is: progressive disease on ibrutinib. To prepare the library, the immunoSEQ multiplex PCR assay was applied. The table was pulled from immuneACCESS by TCRdb, which kept in-frame rearrangements only. Such tables lose some clones; where checked, under half of the loss comes from unresolved V genes, and the rest has no known cause. For this sample there are 250,000 to 350,000 clones; less than 85% appear just once. The top ten clones comprise approximately 5.6% of the sample. The source was PBMCs, collected at disease progression, from a patient treated with ibrutinib. The receptor source for this set is a human donor with chronic lymphocytic leukemia.

This chain uses TRBV7-9 with TRBJ1-6; a weak D match, TRBD1 (5 bases). The length of the CDR3 is 13 residues. In germline, CDR1 is SEHNR, CDR2 FQNEAQ (reference sequence). The V gene lost 5 bases and the J gene lost 8 bases, with 10 bases spanning the gap. In DNA form, the CDR3 reads TGTGCCAGCAGCCCGATGACAGATTCACCCCTCCACTTT. It is translated as CASSPMTDSPLHF.

V usage is TRBV4-3 and J usage is TRBJ2-6; D uncertain. With 5 bases removed from V and 1 base from J, the gap between germline ends came to 12 bases. Germline CDR1 and CDR2: LGHNA and YSLEER. This CDR3 has 16 residues. The CDR3 region is CASSAPARSGANVLTF. The CDR3 nucleotides read TGCGCCAGCAGCGCCCCGGCCCGGTCTGGGGCCAACGTCCTGACTTTC.

This CDR3 reads CASSLAGGSTDTQYF. CDR3 nucleotides: TGTGCCAGCAGCTTAGCGGGGGGAAGCACAGATACGCAGTATTTT. This sequence joins TRBV7-3 and TRBJ2-3, with 8 bases aligning to TRBD2. V lost 2 bases and J lost 0; bases outside the gene matches: 1. The germline gives CDR1 SGHTA, CDR2 FQGTGA. The CDR3 extends over 15 amino acids.

This clone has just a few counts. The CDR3 coding sequence is TGTGCCAGCAGTGAAGGCCAGCGGGGGGCTACGCAGTATTTT. Amino acids: CASSEGQRGATQYF. This chain links TRBV2 with TRBJ2-3; 9 bases are a match to TRBD2. V was pared by 1 base and J by 8 bases, with 4 bases of the junction left unmatched. The germline V gene encodes CDR1 SNHLY and CDR2 FYNNEI. CDR3 length: 14 residues.

A single count supports this clone. This chain connects TRBV5-5 to TRBJ2-3; 7 bases agree with TRBD1. V dropped 4 bases and J dropped 2; count of bases not matched to a gene: 7. This CDR3 is 15 amino acids long. Germline assignment: CDR1 SGHKS and CDR2 YYEKEE (reference sequence). The DNA of the CDR3 is TGTGCCAGCAGCCTCCTGACAGGGCACACAGATACGCAGTATTTT. Its translation: CASSLLTGHTDTQYF.

This clone was counted between two and nine times. The chain carries TRBV19 and TRBJ2-7; 7 positions agree with TRBD2. CDR1 and CDR2 (germline): LNHDA, SQIVND (reference sequence). This CDR3 contains 15 residues. V gave up 3 bases and J gave up 3 bases; unmatched junction bases: 8. CDR3 nucleotide sequence: TGTGCCAGTAGTATCATGACAGCGGGGAGCTACGAGCAGTACTTC. As protein: CASSIMTAGSYEQYF. Full variable domain (missing parts from reference TRBV19 and TRBJ2-7): DGGITQSPKYLFRKEGQNVTLSCEQNLNHDAMYWYRQDPGQGLRLIYYSQIVNDFQKGDIAEGYSVSREKKESFPLTVTSAQKNPTAFYLCASSIMTAGSYEQYFGPGTRLTVT.

This rearrangement joins TRBV5-1 to TRBJ2-7; D perhaps matches TRBD2 (6 bases). The germline gives CDR1 SGHRS, CDR2 YFSETQ. V gave up 1 base and J gave up 3 bases, with 11 bases separating them. This CDR3 region has 14 residues. This CDR3 is CASSLRTGDYEQYF. The DNA for the CDR3 is TGCGCCAGCAGCTTGCGGACGGGGGACTACGAGCAGTACTTC.

This rearrangement joins TRBV19 to TRBJ1-5; 12 bases are shared with TRBD1. Per the germline V gene, CDR1 is LNHDA and CDR2 is SQIVND (reference sequence). This CDR3 region has 15 residues. Germline trimming cut 5 bases from V and 5 bases from J; bases unmatched to any gene: 4. CDR3 protein: CASSWGQGADQPQHF. The DNA of the CDR3 is TGTGCCAGTAGTTGGGGACAGGGGGCGGATCAGCCCCAGCATTTT.

This rearrangement joins TRBV27 to TRBJ2-7; D gene ambiguous. The germline V gene has CDR1 MNHEY and CDR2 SMNVEV (reference sequence). V was cut by 6 bases and J by 2 bases, with 11 bases left in between. The CDR3 is 13 amino acids. The CDR3, as DNA: TGTGCCAGCAGCTTGTCTACGGCCTACGAGCAGTACTTC. Protein: CASSLSTAYEQYF.

This chain connects TRBV9 to TRBJ1-3; D unresolved. The CDR3 spans 13 residues. V was trimmed by 1 base and J by 4 bases, leaving 6 bases between them. Germline CDR1 SGDLS, CDR2 YYNGEE. The CDR3 reads CASSVMGGNTIYF. The CDR3 DNA sequence: TGTGCCAGCAGCGTAATGGGGGGAAACACCATATATTTT.

The gene calls are TRBV29-1 and TRBJ1-2, with 11 bases that match TRBD1. V was pared by 6 bases and J by 5 bases, with 11 bases of the junction left unmatched. CDR3 length: 15 residues. Germline-derived CDR1 and CDR2 are SQVTM and ANQGSEA. CDR3 in DNA: TGCAGCGTGCACCTTTTTGGGACAGGGGGTTATGGCTACACCTTC. Its translation: CSVHLFGTGGYGYTF. The full variable domain, its missing parts supplied by reference TRBV29-1 and TRBJ1-2, is SAVISQKPSRDICQRGTSLTIQCQVDSQVTMMFWYRQQPGQSLTLIATANQGSEATYESGFVIDKFPISRPNLTFSTLTVSNMSPEDSSIYLCSVHLFGTGGYGYTFGSGTRLTVV.

The rearrangement uses TRBV4-3 and TRBJ2-3, with D unresolved. V lost 0 bases and J 0 bases, leaving 7 bases between the germline ends. CDR3 length: 15 residues. From germline, CDR1 is LGHNA and CDR2 YSLEER. CDR3 DNA sequence: TGCGCCAGCAGCCAAGAGGCACTAAGCACAGATACGCAGTATTTT. It codes for CASSQEALSTDTQYF.

The chain is built from TRBV2 and TRBJ1-4; 11 bases map to TRBD1. Germline V gene lookup returns CDR1 SNHLY and CDR2 FYNNEI. This CDR3 is 15 amino acids long. Losses at the gene ends were 1 base for V and 7 bases for J; bases not matched to a gene: 2. The chain's CDR3 is CASSEGGQGVEKLFF. The DNA for the CDR3 is TGTGCCAGCAGTGAAGGGGGACAGGGGGTTGAAAAACTGTTTTTT.

The genes are TRBV15 and TRBJ2-3, with 8 bases fitting TRBD2. The CDR3 sequence is 16 residues long. V lost 5 bases and J lost 0; bases outside the gene matches: 7. The germline CDR1 and CDR2 sequences are LNHNV and YYDKDF (reference sequence). CDR3 region: CATSSPSSGSTDTQYF. CDR3 DNA: TGTGCCACCAGCTCTCCTTCTAGCGGGAGCACAGATACGCAGTATTTT.

The J gene is TRBJ2-6, the V gene TRBV18, with TRBD1 as a possible D gene (6 bases). Deletions cut 4 bases from V and 0 bases from J, with 10 bases between. The CDR3 contains 16 residues. Looked up from germline, CDR1 is KGHSH and CDR2 is LQKENI. CDR3 DNA: TGTGCCAGCTCACTCAAGACAGGCTCTGGGGCCAACGTCCTGACTTTC. It is translated as CASSLKTGSGANVLTF. Supplemented by reference TRBV18 and TRBJ2-6, the full variable domain reads NAGVMQNPRHLVRRRGQEARLRCSPMKGHSHVYWYRQLPEEGLKFMVYLQKENIIDESGMPKERFSAEFPKEGPSILRIQQVVRGDSAAYFCASSLKTGSGANVLTFGAGSRLTVL.

The chain links TRBV5-1 to TRBJ1-2, with a weak D call TRBD1 (5 bases). V was cut by 4 bases and J by 7 bases, with 14 bases left in between. Germline V gives CDR1 SGHRS, CDR2 YFSETQ. The CDR3 has 13 amino acids. The CDR3 nucleotides are TGCGCCAGCAGCACCTGGGACCGGGGTGGCTACACCTTC. Its protein is CASSTWDRGGYTF.